This TCR beta chain was identified in a study of T cells in Graves' hyperthyroidism and ophthalmopathy (dated 2019 in TCRdb). With respect to the entire study: Peripheral blood samples were taken at the time of initial diagnosis, prior to any treatment. To identify TCR V-J signatures that set the groups apart, the researchers used a discovery cohort of 90 to 100 patients, made up of around 42 with Graves' ophthalmopathy and some 56 with stable Graves' hyperthyroidism. TCR Vbeta CDR3 sequencing of 130 to 150 peripheral blood samples (over 40 ophthalmopathy, under 80 hyperthyroidism and some 17 progressor patients) is reported in the paper. Thyroid tissue and blood T-cell repertoires from several Graves' hyperthyroidism patients were also compared in the study. The roughly 100 discovery patients were randomly divided into training and test sets at a 7:3 ratio. After sampling, hyperthyroidism patients received methimazole starting at 30 mg daily, and ophthalmopathy patients received high-dose intravenous methylprednisolone. Prospective prediction of ophthalmopathy was tested in an independent validation cohort of 18 to 20 hyperthyroidism patients and 15 to 17 patients who later progressed to ophthalmopathy. General study outcomes and caveats: In validation, the model predicted progression to ophthalmopathy a median of about 6 months before onset, with approximately 70% sensitivity and just under 75% specificity. In cross-validation, a model built on a 13 V-J signature told ophthalmopathy apart from stable hyperthyroidism with under 90% sensitivity and about 81% specificity, and in testing the same model reached 80%/75%. No statistical method was used to set the sample size in advance, and investigators knew the group allocation. Most expanded thyroid clonotypes (frequency above 0.001) were also detected in blood, a finding suggesting that blood repertoires may reflect thyroid immune responses.

Ophthalmopathy patients had moderately to severely active disease, with a Clinical Activity Score of 3 or more, a NOSPECS grade of 4 or more, and a disease duration of less than 3 months. Any patient with an uncontrolled infection, another autoimmune disease, pregnancy or lactation was excluded. Diagnoses were based on clinical symptoms, serum thyroxine and TRAb, thyroid ultrasound and orbital computed tomography. PBMCs were separated from 10 ml of fresh peripheral blood using Ficoll-Paque density gradient centrifugation. Total RNA was extracted using Trizol reagent, and RNA quality was assessed on an Agilent 2100 Bioanalyzer. Only one count was recorded for this clonotype. Its antigen is currently not known. The sample holds no much larger clone one base away, and base qualities are not on file. A single read makes a weak case. The CDR3 runs 15 residues from the cysteine to the phenylalanine. Only the CDR3 DNA stays, 45 bases, in frame from base 1. CDR1 SNHLY and CDR2 FYNNEI were looked up in the germline V gene. V has 7 bases trimmed and J has 3 bases trimmed; junction bases matching no gene number 12.

The TCR beta CDR3 regions were amplified from RNA transcripts. A first-round RT-PCR of the TCR CDR3 used the HTBI primer set with the Qiagen OneStep RT-PCR kit. The libraries were constructed in a second round of multiplex PCR and then size-selected and purified. The libraries were sequenced on an Illumina HiSeq2000 using paired-end 100 bp reads. In the authors' own workflow: Raw data were processed with SOAPnuke, discarding reads with adapters, uncalled bases, mean Phred below 15, or no exact constant-primer or identifier match. High-quality paired reads were merged with COPE v1.2.5, and unique nucleotide sequences were defined as clonotypes. Clonotypes were aligned to IMGT TRBV, TRBD and TRBJ reference segments using MiTCR v1.1. Analysis was restricted to V-J combinations with a frequency above 0.0001, which covered roughly 99% of repertoires. A TCS score was defined as the ratio of F50 (clonal expansion) to E x V (chaos), with BLOSUM62-based TCRdist applied between CDR3 peptides within each V-J. Welch's t-statistics and random forest reduced 450 to 600 V-J features to 10 to 15, which were used in a naive Bayes classifier (R e1071). The public reads were reprocessed in TCRdb via fastp at Q25 and MiXCR, keeping in-frame beta chains. When rows share a CDR3 protein, they turn into one entry using the most common DNA and genes. TCRdb, not the original authors, processed these V and J calls. For this sample there are roughly 500,000 distinct CDR3 sequences; roughly 25% appear just once. The leading ten clones occupy around 10% of the sample.

The V and J genes are TRBV2 and TRBJ2-7; the junction holds 7 bases that match TRBD1. The receptor was isolated from a woman aged 25 to 39 with Graves' ophthalmopathy. Sequenced input: blood. The DNA reads as follows: TGTGCCAGCAAAATCGAGACAGGGTTCGTCTACGAGCAGTACTTC. This is translated as CASKIETGFVYEQYF.